A selection of T cell receptor beta chains follows, all from one sample in a study of a mutant IDH1 vaccine in newly diagnosed glioma. Antigen specificity for these receptors is unknown. Sequencing was performed with immunoSEQ multiplex PCR; in TCRdb, only in-frame clones are kept and a portion is missing. The repertoire includes tens of thousands of clones, 78% of them detected once, and about 11% sits in the top ten. Sequenced here: PBMCs, sampled from a glioma patient whose treatment included an IDH1 peptide vaccine. Receptor source: a woman in her thirties or forties with glioma. Each CDR3 is given with its conserved first and last residue. A D gene is named only where the DNA matches it firmly. Only part of the rows carry a size: once, few, many, or a class if the clone is expanded.

>NA|TRBD1|TRBJ1-5|14|TRBV9
CASSVLPQGGAQHF
TGTGCCAGCAGCGTGTTGCCCCAGGGGGGAGCCCAGCATTTT
>once|NA|TRBJ1-5|17|TRBV2
CASSERRRTYSNQPQHF
TGTGCCAGCAGTGAACGGAGACGGACTTATAGCAATCAGCCCCAGCATTTT
>NA|TRBD2|TRBJ2-3|16|TRBV7-9
CASSGFGGGPADTQYF
TGTGCCAGCAGCGGGTTTGGCGGGGGGCCCGCAGATACGCAGTATTTT
>NA|NA|TRBJ1-1|12|TRBV5-8
CASSLGLDEAFF
TGTGCCAGCAGCTTAGGGTTGGACGAAGCTTTCTTT
>NA|TRBD1|TRBJ1-2|15|TRBV18
CASSRGQGENYGYTF
TGTGCCAGCTCCCGGGGACAGGGGGAGAACTATGGCTACACCTTC
>NA|NA|TRBJ1-2|14|TRBV19
CASTLKGGLVGYTF
TGTGCCAGTACACTAAAAGGGGGGTTAGTCGGCTACACCTTC
>NA|NA|TRBJ1-2|14|TRBV7-9
CASSFLGTSYGYTF
TGTGCCAGCAGCTTTCTCGGGACGTCTTATGGCTACACCTTC
>NA|TRBD1|TRBJ1-2|16|TRBV30
CAWSRDRAKSGYGYTF
TGTGCCTGGAGTCGGGACAGGGCAAAAAGCGGCTATGGCTACACCTTC
>once|NA|TRBJ1-1|13|TRBV19
CASSFPGNTEAFF
TGTGCCAGTAGTTTCCCCGGGAACACTGAAGCTTTCTTT
>NA|NA|TRBJ1-6|14|TRBV19
CASSSERRRSPLHF
TGTGCCAGTAGTAGTGAGAGGAGAAGGTCACCCCTCCACTTT
>NA|TRBD2|TRBJ2-1|17|TRBV5-1
CASSSRGGMSSYNEQFF
TGCGCCAGCAGCTCCCGCGGGGGTATGAGCTCCTACAATGAGCAGTTCTTC
>NA|NA|TRBJ2-1|12|TRBV29-1
CSGGGGYDEQFF
TGCAGCGGGGGGGGCGGGTACGATGAGCAGTTCTTC
>NA|NA|TRBJ2-7|15|TRBV13
CASSLYMGETYEQYF
TGTGCCAGCAGCTTATATATGGGGGAAACCTACGAGCAGTACTTC
>NA|NA|TRBJ1-4|15|TRBV9
CASSVAADANEKLFF
TGTGCCAGCAGCGTAGCAGCCGATGCTAATGAAAAACTGTTTTTT
>few|NA|TRBJ2-2|19|TRBV28
CASSPVSRARDPNTGELFF
TGTGCCAGCAGTCCTGTCTCGAGGGCCCGGGATCCGAACACCGGGGAGCTGTTTTTT
>once|NA|TRBJ1-4|13|TRBV2
CASTRETNEKLFF
TGTGCCAGCACGAGGGAGACTAATGAAAAACTGTTTTTT